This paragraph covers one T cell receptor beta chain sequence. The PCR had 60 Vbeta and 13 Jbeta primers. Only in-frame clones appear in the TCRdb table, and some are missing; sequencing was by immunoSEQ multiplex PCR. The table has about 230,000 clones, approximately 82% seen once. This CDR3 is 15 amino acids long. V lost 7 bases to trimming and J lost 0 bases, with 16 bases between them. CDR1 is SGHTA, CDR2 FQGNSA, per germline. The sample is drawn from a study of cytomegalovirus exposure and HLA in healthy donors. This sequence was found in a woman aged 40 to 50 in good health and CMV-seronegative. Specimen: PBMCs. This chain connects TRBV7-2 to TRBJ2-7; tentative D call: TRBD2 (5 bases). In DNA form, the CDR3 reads TGTGCCAGCACCCGAGCGGTAGCATCCTCCTACGAGCAGTACTTC. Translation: CASTRAVASSYEQYF.